Below are 27 T cell receptor beta chains sequenced from a single sample in a study of identical twins. TCRdb reanalysed the 5' RACE reads using MiXCR and keeps one entry per CDR3 protein. The sample lists more than 250,000 distinct CDR3 sequences; more than 6.5% were seen once. The same sample was also studied in work on yellow fever vaccine responses in identical twins.

Sequencing was performed on memory (CD45RO+) T cells sorted from blood. The receptor source for this set is a woman between 18 and 29 years old in good health.

Many counts were recorded for this clonotype. This sequence joins TRBV3-1 and TRBJ1-6, with TRBD1 matching over 7 bases. Germline CDR1 is LGHDT and CDR2 is YNNKEL (reference sequence). J gave up 5 bases and V 5 bases, and 3 bases lay outside the gene matches. This CDR3 has 14 amino acids. The CDR3 here is CASSYGQDNSPLHF. The CDR3 DNA is TGTGCCAGCAGCTACGGACAGGATAATTCACCCCTCCACTTT.

This clonotype came up a few times. V is TRBV24-1 and J is TRBJ1-2; D is ambiguous. The V and J ends lost 8 bases and 1 base respectively, with 10 bases between them. This CDR3 is built from 13 residues. CDR1 and CDR2 (germline): KGHDR, SFDVKD. CDR3 coding DNA: TGTGCCACCAATGCTGGAGGTAACTATGGCTACACCTTC. This encodes CATNAGGNYGYTF.

This clonotype appeared a single time. This sequence may be a read error, since a much larger clone differs from it by one base. The V call is TRBV29-1, the J call TRBJ2-7, with TRBD2 identical over 9 bases. The CDR3 is 11 amino acids. Germline CDR1 and CDR2: SQVTM and ANQGSEA. CDR3 region: CSAGLAYEQCF. For the CDR3, the DNA is TGCAGCGCGGGACTAGCTTACGAGCAGTGCTTC.

This clonotype appeared a few times. The chain links TRBV12-3 or TRBV12-4 to TRBJ2-1; no reliable D call. The CDR3 has 19 residues. Trimming took off 1 base at V and 0 bases at J, with 19 bases between the two ends. Here the CDR3 reads CASSLGRVNPSRSYNEQFF. The CDR3 DNA reads as TGTGCCAGCAGTTTAGGAAGGGTCAACCCATCGCGCTCCTACAATGAGCAGTTCTTC.

This clonotype was seen many times. The CDR3 spells CSVGGARSTEAFF. The CDR3 DNA follows: TGCAGTGTTGGGGGGGCACGAAGTACTGAAGCTTTCTTT. The chain joins TRBV20-1 to TRBJ1-1; TRBD1 might be the D (6 bases). Germline assignment: CDR1 DFQATT and CDR2 SNEGSKA (reference sequence). This CDR3 is built from 13 residues. Trimming removed 7 bases from V and 5 bases from J, with 17 bases in between.

The gene calls are TRBV4-1 and TRBJ1-5; D is perhaps TRBD1 (5 bases). Germline CDR1 and CDR2: MGHRA and YSYEKL. V shed 3 bases and J shed 4 bases, with 10 bases lying between them. The CDR3 is 14 amino acids. CDR3 protein: CASSQEGPNQPQHF. The CDR3 nucleotides are TGCGCCAGCAGCCAGGAGGGGCCGAATCAGCCCCAGCATTTT.

This clonotype was observed a handful of times. The chain has TRBV13 and TRBJ2-7; maybe TRBD2 (6 bases). This CDR3 is built from 12 residues. Trimming pared 1 base from V and 6 bases from J, leaving 7 bases between. Germline CDR1 and CDR2: PRHDT and FYEKMQ (reference sequence). The CDR3 coding sequence is TGTGCCAGCAGCTTAGTGGGGGGCGAGCAGTACGTC. This gives the protein CASSLVGGEQYV.

This clonotype appeared many times. V is TRBV11-2 and J is TRBJ2-5; 10 positions match TRBD2. With 5 bases clipped from V and 1 base from J, the junction kept 4 bases outside the gene matches. The germline V gene encodes CDR1 SGHAT and CDR2 FQNNGV. The CDR3 covers 15 residues. This chain's CDR3 is CASSVQRGGQETQYF. DNA of the CDR3: TGTGCCAGCAGCGTCCAGCGGGGGGGCCAAGAGACCCAGTACTTC.

This clonotype was seen a handful of times. The V and J genes are TRBV4-2 and TRBJ2-6; TRBD1 might be the D (5 bases). The germline V gene has CDR1 LGHNA and CDR2 YNFKEQ. The CDR3 extends over 16 amino acids. V was clipped by 3 bases and J by 1 base, with 10 bases between them. The chain's CDR3 is CASSQDQGSGANVLTF. In DNA form, the CDR3 reads TGTGCCAGCAGCCAGGACCAGGGATCTGGGGCCAACGTCCTGACTTTC.

This clonotype was observed at least ten times. The J gene is TRBJ1-3, the V gene TRBV7-2, with D perhaps matching TRBD1 (5 bases). V dropped 2 bases and J dropped 4 bases, with 12 bases sitting between them. This CDR3 contains 15 residues. Germline CDR1 is SGHTA and CDR2 is FQGNSA. DNA of the CDR3: TGTGCCAGCAGCTTACTTTCAGGGACCGGAAACACCATATATTTT. Translating it yields CASSLLSGTGNTIYF.

A few counts support this clonotype. This chain connects TRBV5-1 to TRBJ2-7, with TRBD1 as a possible D gene (6 bases). The CDR3 is made up of 15 amino acids. Germline V gene sequence: CDR1 SGHRS, CDR2 YFSETQ. The V and J ends lost 4 bases and 2 bases respectively, with 16 bases between them. CDR3 loop: CASSPRGNAAYEQYF. DNA of the CDR3: TGCGCCAGCAGCCCCAGGGGAAACGCTGCCTACGAGCAGTACTTC.

This clonotype was observed a few times. The chain joins TRBV20-1 to TRBJ1-5, with a tentative D call TRBD1 (5 bases). V shed 1 base and J shed 0 bases, with 13 bases lying between them. The CDR3 totals 16 residues. Germline CDR1 DFQATT, CDR2 SNEGSKA (reference sequence). DNA of the CDR3: TGCAGTGCTAGAGCTCCCCAGGGTTATAGCAATCAGCCCCAGCATTTT. Translating it yields CSARAPQGYSNQPQHF.

Many counts were recorded for this clonotype. The V and J genes are TRBV7-8 and TRBJ1-4; the D gene is possibly TRBD1 (6 bases). Germline-derived CDR1 and CDR2 are SGHVS and FQNEAQ. This CDR3 is built from 17 residues. The ends were cut back, 3 bases at V and 0 bases at J, with 14 bases in the middle. The CDR3 region is CASSFSIRGATNEKLFF. CDR3 sequence (DNA): TGTGCCAGCAGCTTTTCTATCAGGGGAGCAACTAATGAAAAACTGTTTTTT.

In this sample, this clonotype turned up a few times. This chain uses TRBV11-2 with TRBJ1-6; no clear D. V was pared by 0 bases and J by 8 bases, with 11 bases between. Germline V gives CDR1 SGHAT, CDR2 FQNNGV. The CDR3 runs 15 residues. The CDR3 DNA reads TGTGCCAGCAGCTTAGATCGGCAGGCGGATTCACCCCTCCACTTT. Residues: CASSLDRQADSPLHF.

This clonotype was observed at least ten times. The chain uses TRBV12-3 or TRBV12-4 and TRBJ1-4; maybe TRBD1 (6 bases). Between the trimmed V and J ends, which lost 0 bases and 8 bases, there was a span of 7 bases. CDR3 length: 13 residues. The chain's CDR3 is CASSLAGGEKLFF. CDR3 bases: TGTGCCAGCAGTTTAGCCGGGGGCGAAAAACTGTTTTTT.

This chain uses TRBV6-1 with TRBJ2-1; 11 bases line up with TRBD2. The V gene's germline CDR1 is MNHNS and CDR2 SASEGT. The V and J ends lost 5 bases and 7 bases, in that order; junction bases with no gene match: 4. The CDR3 length is 14 residues. This CDR3 is CASSRWTSGNEQFF. The CDR3 DNA reads as TGTGCCAGCAGTCGATGGACTAGCGGGAATGAGCAGTTCTTC.

The chain recombines TRBV7-6 with TRBJ2-5; D remains unclear. CDR3 length equals 13 residues. Germline lookup yields CDR1 SGHVS and CDR2 FNYEAQ. The V end lost 2 bases, the J end lost 4 bases, and 8 bases lay between the germline ends. In DNA, the CDR3 is TGTGCCAGCAGCTTAATCCCCCGAGAGACCCAGTACTTC. Its translation: CASSLIPRETQYF.

This clonotype was observed at least ten times. The J gene is TRBJ2-1, the V gene TRBV15, with 10 positions matching TRBD2. The germline CDR1 and CDR2 sequences are LNHNV and YYDKDF (reference sequence). V trimming: 0 bases; J trimming: 8 bases; junction bases outside the gene matches: 7. The CDR3 loop spans 16 amino acids. The CDR3 reads CATSRDPASGSYEQFF. The CDR3 bases are TGTGCCACCAGCAGAGATCCTGCTAGCGGGAGTTATGAGCAGTTCTTC.

This clonotype was counted many times. The chain joins TRBV7-8 to TRBJ2-7; no definite D call. The CDR3 length is 14 residues. The germline V gene encodes CDR1 SGHVS and CDR2 FQNEAQ. The V gene lost 3 bases and the J gene lost 8 bases, with 17 bases spanning the gap. In DNA, the CDR3 is TGTGCCAGCAGCTTTGGGGTTGGGCAGACCAAGCAGTACGTC. Translated, it gives CASSFGVGQTKQYV.

This clonotype was observed many times. V gene TRBV12-3 or TRBV12-4 combines with J gene TRBJ2-1; D gene uncertain. Trimming removed 7 bases at V and 7 bases at J, with 11 bases between. The CDR3 is made up of 12 amino acids. The CDR3 DNA reads as TGTGCCAGCACACAGCGAAAAAATGAGCAGTTCTTC. This codes for CASTQRKNEQFF.

A remark on this clonotype: The junction does not match germline at one end; this may be a read error. V is TRBV28 and J is TRBJ2-7; TRBD2 might be the D (5 bases). In germline, CDR1 is MDHEN, CDR2 SYDVKM. This CDR3 is built from 13 residues. CDR3 bases: TGTGCCAGCAGTTTACTAGCTCGCTACGAGCACTACTTC. As protein: CASSLLARYEHYF. Variable domain in full (rest from reference TRBV28 and TRBJ2-7): DVKVTQSSRYLVKRTGEKVFLECVQDMDHENMFWYRQDPGLGLRLIYFSYDVKMKEKGDIPEGYSVSREKKERFSLILESASTNQTSMYLCASSLLARYEHYFGPGTRLTVT.

J is TRBJ2-4 and V is TRBV19; D unresolved. V lost 8 bases, J lost 0 bases, and 17 bases lay in between. Germline loops: CDR1 LNHDA, CDR2 SQIVND (reference sequence). This CDR3 is built from 16 residues. CDR3 amino acids: CASSFSASLAKNIQYF. As DNA, the CDR3 is TGTGCCAGTTCTTTCTCGGCTTCCCTAGCCAAAAACATTCAGTACTTC.

This clonotype was seen many times. J is TRBJ1-2 and V is TRBV7-2, with D uncertain. The V end lost 5 bases, the J end lost 3 bases, and 7 bases lay between the germline ends. Germline CDR1 is SGHTA and CDR2 is FQGNSA. The CDR3 runs to 12 residues. CDR3 sequence: CASSRADYGYTF. CDR3 DNA sequence: TGTGCCAGCAGCAGGGCTGACTATGGCTACACCTTC.

This clonotype came up many times. The chain carries TRBV1 and TRBJ1-1; TRBD1 was called by the table and not checked on the DNA. TRBV1 is an annotated pseudogene. The CDR3 totals 15 residues. CDR3 sequence: CTSSQEPPVNTEAFF. The CDR3 nucleotides are TGCACCAGCAGCCAAGAACCGCCCGTGAACACTGAAGCTTTCTTT.

This clonotype was seen many times. The rearrangement joins TRBV6-1 to TRBJ1-1; unclear D gene. Between the trimmed V and J ends, which lost 6 bases and 0 bases, there was a span of 17 bases. The CDR3 runs 16 residues. In germline, CDR1 is MNHNS, CDR2 SASEGT. CDR3: CASSLTRARLNTEAFF. The CDR3 DNA is TGTGCCAGCAGCCTCACCCGGGCCAGATTGAACACTGAAGCTTTCTTT.

This chain connects TRBV6-5 to TRBJ2-6, with 7 positions matching TRBD2. Germline lookup yields CDR1 MNHEY and CDR2 SVGAGI. This CDR3 spans 15 amino acids. Trimming cost V 2 bases and J 4 bases; bases outside gene matches: 2. The CDR3 protein is CASSYGREGANVLTF. CDR3 in DNA: TGTGCCAGCAGTTACGGGAGGGAGGGGGCCAACGTCCTGACTTTC.

This clonotype came up many times. J is TRBJ2-1 and V is TRBV12-3 or TRBV12-4; tentative D call: TRBD1 (5 bases). This CDR3 has 17 amino acids. Trimming stripped 4 bases from V and 4 bases from J, with 20 bases between. Here the CDR3 DNA reads TGTGCCAGCAGTTCCCTAGGAAGGGGCTTAGGGTACAATGAGCAGTTCTTC. Translating it yields CASSSLGRGLGYNEQFF.